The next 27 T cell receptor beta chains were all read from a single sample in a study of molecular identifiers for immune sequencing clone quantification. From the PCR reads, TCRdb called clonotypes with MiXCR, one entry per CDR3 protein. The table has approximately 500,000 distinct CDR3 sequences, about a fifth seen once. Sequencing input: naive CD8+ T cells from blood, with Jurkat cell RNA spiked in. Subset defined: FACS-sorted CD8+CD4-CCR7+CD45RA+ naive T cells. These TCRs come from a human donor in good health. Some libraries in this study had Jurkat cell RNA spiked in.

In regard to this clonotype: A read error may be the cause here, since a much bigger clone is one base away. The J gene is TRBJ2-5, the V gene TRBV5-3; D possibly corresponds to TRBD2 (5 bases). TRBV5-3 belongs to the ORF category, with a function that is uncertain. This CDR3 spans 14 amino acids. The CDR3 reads CASSPPDLQDTQYF. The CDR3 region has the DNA TGTGCCAGCAGCCCCCCGGACTTGCAAGATACCCAGTACTTC.

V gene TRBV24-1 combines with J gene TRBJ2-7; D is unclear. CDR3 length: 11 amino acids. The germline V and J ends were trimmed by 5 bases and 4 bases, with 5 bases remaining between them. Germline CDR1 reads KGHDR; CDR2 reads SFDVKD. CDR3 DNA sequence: TGTGCCACCAGTGGAGGTTACGAGCAGTACTTC. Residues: CATSGGYEQYF.

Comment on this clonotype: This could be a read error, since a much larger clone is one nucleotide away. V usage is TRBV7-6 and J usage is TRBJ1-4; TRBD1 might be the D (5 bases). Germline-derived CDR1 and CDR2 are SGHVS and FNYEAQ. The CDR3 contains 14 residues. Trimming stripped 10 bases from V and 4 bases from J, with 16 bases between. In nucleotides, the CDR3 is TGTGCCACACGGTGGGGCCTGCTTAATGAAAAACTGTTTTTT. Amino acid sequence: CATRWGLLNEKLFF. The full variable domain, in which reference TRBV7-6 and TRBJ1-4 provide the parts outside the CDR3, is GAGVSQSPRYKVTKRGQDVALRCDPISGHVSLYWYRQALGQGPEFLTYFNYEAQQDKSGLPNDRFSAERPEGSISTLTIQRTEQRDSAMYRCATRWGLLNEKLFFGSGTQLSVL.

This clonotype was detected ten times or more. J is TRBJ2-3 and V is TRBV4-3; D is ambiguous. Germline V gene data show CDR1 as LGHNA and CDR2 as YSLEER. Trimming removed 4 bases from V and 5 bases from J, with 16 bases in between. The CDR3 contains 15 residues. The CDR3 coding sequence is TGCGCCAGCAGCCCCGGTGTAGGCTGGGTAGATACGCAGTATTTT. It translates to CASSPGVGWVDTQYF.

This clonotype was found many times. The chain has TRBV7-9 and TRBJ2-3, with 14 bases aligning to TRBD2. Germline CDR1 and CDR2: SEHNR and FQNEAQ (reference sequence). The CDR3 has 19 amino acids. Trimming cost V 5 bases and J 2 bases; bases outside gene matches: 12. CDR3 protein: CASSPTSGRAELFTDTQYF. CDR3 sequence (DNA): TGTGCCAGCAGCCCGACTAGCGGGAGGGCCGAGTTATTCACAGATACGCAGTATTTT.

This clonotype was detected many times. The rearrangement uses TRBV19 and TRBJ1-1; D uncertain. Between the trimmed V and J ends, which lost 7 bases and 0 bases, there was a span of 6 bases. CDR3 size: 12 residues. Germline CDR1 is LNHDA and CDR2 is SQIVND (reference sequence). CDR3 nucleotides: TGTGCCAGTACTTATATGAACACTGAAGCTTTCTTT. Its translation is CASTYMNTEAFF.

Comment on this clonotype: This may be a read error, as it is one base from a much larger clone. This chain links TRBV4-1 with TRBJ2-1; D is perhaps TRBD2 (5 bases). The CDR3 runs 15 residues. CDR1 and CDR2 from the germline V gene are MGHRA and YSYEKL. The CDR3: CAGSPGRDSYNEQFF. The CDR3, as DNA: TGCGCCGGCAGCCCTGGCCGGGATTCCTACAATGAGCAGTTCTTC.

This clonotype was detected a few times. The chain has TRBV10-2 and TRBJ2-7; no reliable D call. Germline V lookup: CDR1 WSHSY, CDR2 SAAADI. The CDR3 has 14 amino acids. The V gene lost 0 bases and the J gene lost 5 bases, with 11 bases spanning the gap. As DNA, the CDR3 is TGCGCCAGCAGTGAGTCGATAATGGTAGACGAGCAGTACTTC. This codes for CASSESIMVDEQYF.

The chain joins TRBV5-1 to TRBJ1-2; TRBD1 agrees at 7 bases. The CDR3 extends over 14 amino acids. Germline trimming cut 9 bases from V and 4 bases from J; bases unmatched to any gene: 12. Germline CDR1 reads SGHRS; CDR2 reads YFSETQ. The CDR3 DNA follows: TGCGCCACGGGCATGACAGGGACTACCTATGGCTACACCTTC. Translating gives CATGMTGTTYGYTF.

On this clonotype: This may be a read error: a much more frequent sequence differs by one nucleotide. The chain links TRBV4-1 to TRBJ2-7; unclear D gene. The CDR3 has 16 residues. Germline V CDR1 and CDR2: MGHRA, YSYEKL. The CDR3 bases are TGCGCCTGCAGCCAAGGCCTCTCGGGCAGCTCCTACGAGCAGTACTTC. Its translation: CACSQGLSGSSYEQYF.

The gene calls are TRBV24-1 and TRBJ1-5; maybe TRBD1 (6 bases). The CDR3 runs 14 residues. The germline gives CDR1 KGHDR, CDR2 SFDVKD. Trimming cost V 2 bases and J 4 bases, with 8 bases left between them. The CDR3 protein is CATSDSQGNQPQHF. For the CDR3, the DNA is TGTGCCACCAGTGATTCACAGGGAAATCAGCCCCAGCATTTT.

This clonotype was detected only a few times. CDR3 loop: CASSSGTSGGSSYNEQFF. The CDR3 nucleotides are TGCGCCAGCAGCTCCGGGACTAGCGGGGGAAGCTCCTACAATGAGCAGTTCTTC. The chain has TRBV5-1 and TRBJ2-1; 14 nucleotides line up with TRBD2. V was pared by 3 bases and J by 0 bases, with 5 bases of the junction left unmatched. CDR1 is SGHRS, CDR2 YFSETQ, per germline. This CDR3 comprises 18 residues.

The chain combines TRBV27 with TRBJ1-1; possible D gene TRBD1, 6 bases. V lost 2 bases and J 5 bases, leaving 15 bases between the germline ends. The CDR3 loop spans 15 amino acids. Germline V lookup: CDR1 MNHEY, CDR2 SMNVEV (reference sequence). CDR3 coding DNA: TGTGCCAGCAGTTTAGAAAGGGGGAAGTGGACTGAAGCTTTCTTT. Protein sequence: CASSLERGKWTEAFF.

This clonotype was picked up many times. The CDR3 DNA is TGTGCCAGCAGTTACTCGACCTCCTCAGATACGCAGTATTTT. This encodes CASSYSTSSDTQYF. The gene calls are TRBV6-5 and TRBJ2-3, with D unclear. V was shortened by 0 bases and J by 4 bases, with 8 bases between the two germline ends. This CDR3 has 14 residues. Germline loops: CDR1 MNHEY, CDR2 SVGAGI.

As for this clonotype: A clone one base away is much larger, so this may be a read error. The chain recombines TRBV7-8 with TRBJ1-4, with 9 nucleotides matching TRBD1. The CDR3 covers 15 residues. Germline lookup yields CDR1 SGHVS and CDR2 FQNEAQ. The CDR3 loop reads CASSLTGTGNEELFF. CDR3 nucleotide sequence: TGTGCCAGCAGCTTGACCGGGACAGGGAATGAAGAACTGTTTTTT.

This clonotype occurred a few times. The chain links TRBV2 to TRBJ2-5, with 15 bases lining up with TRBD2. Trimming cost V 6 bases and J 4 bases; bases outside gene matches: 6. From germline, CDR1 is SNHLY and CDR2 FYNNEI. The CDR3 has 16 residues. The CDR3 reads CASSRTSGRAVETQYF. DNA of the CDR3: TGTGCCAGCAGCAGGACTAGCGGGAGGGCGGTAGAGACCCAGTACTTC.

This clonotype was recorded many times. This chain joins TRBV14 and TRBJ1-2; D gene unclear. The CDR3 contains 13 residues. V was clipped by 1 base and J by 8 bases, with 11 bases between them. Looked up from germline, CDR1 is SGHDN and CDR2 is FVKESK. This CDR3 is CASSQAPLGGYTF. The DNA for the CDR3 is TGTGCCAGCAGCCAAGCCCCCCTGGGAGGCTACACCTTC.

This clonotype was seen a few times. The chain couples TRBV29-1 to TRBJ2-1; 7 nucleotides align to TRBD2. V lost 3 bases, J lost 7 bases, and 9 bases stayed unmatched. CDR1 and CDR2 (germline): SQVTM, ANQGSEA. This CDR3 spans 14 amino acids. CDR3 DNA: TGCAGCGTTGATTTACGGGGTAGCGGGAATGAGCAGTTCTTC. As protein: CSVDLRGSGNEQFF.

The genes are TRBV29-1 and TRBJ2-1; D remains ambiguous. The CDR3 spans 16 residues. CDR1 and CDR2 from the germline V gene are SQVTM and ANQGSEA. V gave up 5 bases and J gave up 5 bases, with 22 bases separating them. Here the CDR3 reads CSVPKKGGPRDNEQFF. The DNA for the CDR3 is TGCAGCGTTCCCAAAAAAGGTGGTCCAAGGGACAATGAGCAGTTCTTC.

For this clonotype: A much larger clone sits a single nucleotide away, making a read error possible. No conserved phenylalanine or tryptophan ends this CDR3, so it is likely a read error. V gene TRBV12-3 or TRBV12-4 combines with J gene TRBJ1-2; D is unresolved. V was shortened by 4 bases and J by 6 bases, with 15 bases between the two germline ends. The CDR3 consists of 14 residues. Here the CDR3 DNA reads TGTGCCAGCAGTTCCCAAGGAGGGTTGGATGGCTACACCTCC. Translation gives CASSSQGGLDGYTS.

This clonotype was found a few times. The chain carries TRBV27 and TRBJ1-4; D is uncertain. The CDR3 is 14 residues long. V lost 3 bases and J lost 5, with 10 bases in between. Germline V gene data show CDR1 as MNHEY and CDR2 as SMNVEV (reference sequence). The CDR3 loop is CASSFSSDNEKLFF. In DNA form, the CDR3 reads TGTGCCAGCAGTTTTAGTAGTGACAATGAAAAACTGTTTTTT. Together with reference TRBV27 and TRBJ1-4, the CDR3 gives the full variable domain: EAQVTQNPRYLITVTGKKLTVTCSQNMNHEYMSWYRQDPGLGLRQIYYSMNVEVTDKGDVPEGYKVSRKEKRNFPLILESPSPNQTSLYFCASSFSSDNEKLFFGSGTQLSVL.

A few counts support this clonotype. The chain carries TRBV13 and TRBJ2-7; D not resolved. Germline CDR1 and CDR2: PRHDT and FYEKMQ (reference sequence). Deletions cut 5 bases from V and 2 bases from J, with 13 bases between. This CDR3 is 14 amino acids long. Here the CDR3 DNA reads TGTGCCAGCAGCCCCGGGCCAATCGCCTACGAGCAGTACTTC. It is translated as CASSPGPIAYEQYF.

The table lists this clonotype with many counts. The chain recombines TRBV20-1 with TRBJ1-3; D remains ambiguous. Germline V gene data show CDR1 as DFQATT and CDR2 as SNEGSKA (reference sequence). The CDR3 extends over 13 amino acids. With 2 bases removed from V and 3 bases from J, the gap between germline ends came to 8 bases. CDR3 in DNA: TGCAGTGCTAGAAGTCCCCTTGGAAACACCATATATTTT. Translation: CSARSPLGNTIYF.

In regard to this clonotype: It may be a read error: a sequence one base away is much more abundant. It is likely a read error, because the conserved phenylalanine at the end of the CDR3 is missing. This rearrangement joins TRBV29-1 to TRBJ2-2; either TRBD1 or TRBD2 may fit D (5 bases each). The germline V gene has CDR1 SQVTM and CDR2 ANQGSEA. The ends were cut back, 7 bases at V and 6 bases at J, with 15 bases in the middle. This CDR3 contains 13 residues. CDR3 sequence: CSAPGTSAGELFC. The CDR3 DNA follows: TGCAGCGCCCCCGGGACGTCGGCCGGGGAGCTGTTTTGT.

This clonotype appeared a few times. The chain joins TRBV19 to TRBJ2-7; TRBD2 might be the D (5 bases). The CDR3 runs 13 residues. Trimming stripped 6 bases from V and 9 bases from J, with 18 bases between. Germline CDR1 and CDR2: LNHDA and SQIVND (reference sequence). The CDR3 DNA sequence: TGTGCCAGTAGCAGCGGACCCTCCCTCGGGCAGTACTTC. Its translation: CASSSGPSLGQYF.

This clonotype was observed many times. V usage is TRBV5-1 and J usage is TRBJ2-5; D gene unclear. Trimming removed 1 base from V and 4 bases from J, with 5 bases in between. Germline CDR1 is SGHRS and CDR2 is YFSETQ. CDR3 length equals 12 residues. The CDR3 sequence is CASSLPLETQYF. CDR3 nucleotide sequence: TGCGCCAGCAGCTTGCCCCTAGAGACCCAGTACTTC.

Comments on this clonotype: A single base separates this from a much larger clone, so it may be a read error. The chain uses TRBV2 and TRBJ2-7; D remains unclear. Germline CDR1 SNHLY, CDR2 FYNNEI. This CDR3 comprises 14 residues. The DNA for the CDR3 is TGTGCCAGCAGTGAAGGGCAGGTCAACTACGTGCAGTACTTC. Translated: CASSEGQVNYVQYF.